Described below is a single T cell receptor (beta chain) sequence and its context. This sample is drawn from a study of blood T cells in healthy people across ages. Extraction yielded at least 5 micrograms of total RNA per sample. A second PCR of 7 to 11 cycles used a sample-barcoded 5' primer and a J-beta primer mix. One entry per CDR3 protein results from TCRdb running MiXCR on the 5' RACE reads. The table includes 1 million or so distinct CDR3 sequences, 40% to 50% detected once. Sequences were obtained from blood. The clonotype comes from a woman aged 55-69 years in good health.

The CDR3 region is CSGNRGLSYNEQFF. As DNA, the CDR3 is TGCAGCGGAAACAGGGGACTCTCCTACAATGAGCAGTTCTTC. The chain employs TRBV29-1 and TRBJ2-1; TRBD1 is a possible D gene (7 bases). This CDR3 spans 14 amino acids. V was pared by 7 bases and J by 0 bases, with 13 bases between. Germline CDR1 and CDR2: SQVTM and ANQGSEA.